Described below is a single T cell receptor beta chain sequence and its context. The CDR3 extends over 13 amino acids. Unmatched junction bases numbered 6, after V lost 3 bases and J lost 7 bases. Germline CDR1 and CDR2: SGHNT and YENEEA. The source of the sample is a study of blood T cell repertoires in COVID-19. In the source study's methods: By means of reference gene primer amplification, nucleated cell counts were estimated. Data came from immunoSEQ multiplex PCR; TCRdb stores just in-frame clones and leaves some out. The D gene and trimming were derived from the DNA, and the V and J assignments and clone size from that table. This table holds about 180,000 clones, approximately 85% found once. Individuals aged about 18 to 89 years were recruited from about two dozen US areas. Recovered status applied to Cohort 3 donors who had two consecutive negative PCRs. It also applied to those with clearance or with symptom resolution.

The V call is TRBV11-3, the J call TRBJ2-7, with 7 bases matching TRBD1. The specimen was PBMCs or T cells enriched from blood (not recorded which). This clonotype originated in a middle-aged man who had recovered from COVID-19. The CDR3 DNA follows: TGTGCCAGCAGCTTCCGGGACAGAGGGGAGCAGTACTTC. The encoded protein is CASSFRDRGEQYF.